One and the same sample provided the 30 T cell receptor beta chains below, sequenced in a study of shared clonotypes between healthy human individuals. Clones were sequenced by immunoSEQ multiplex PCR, and TCRdb holds only the in-frame ones, with some missing. Found here are 2 million to 3 million clones, just over 90% of them singletons; the top ten hold over 0.12%. What was sequenced was naive CD4+ T cells sorted from blood. Subset in this sample: CD45RA+ positively selected. All receptors come from a man aged 18 to 29 in good health.

This clone was counted between two and nine times. The chain recombines TRBV6-1 with TRBJ1-1; 8 nucleotides line up with TRBD1. Germline assignment: CDR1 MNHNS and CDR2 SASEGT. The CDR3 consists of 13 residues. V shed 8 bases, J shed 5 bases, and the junction held 7 bases outside the gene matches. The chain's CDR3 is CASPGQGGTEAFF. As DNA, the CDR3 is TGTGCCAGCCCCGGACAGGGAGGAACTGAAGCTTTCTTT.

This clone was seen once. V is TRBV5-1 and J is TRBJ1-6, with a tentative D call TRBD1 (6 bases). Germline CDR1 reads SGHRS; CDR2 reads YFSETQ. V was clipped by 3 bases and J by 7 bases, with 14 bases between them. This CDR3 spans 15 amino acids. CDR3 sequence: CASSSSGTQNSPLHF. The CDR3 coding sequence is TGCGCCAGCAGCTCGTCCGGGACACAGAATTCACCCCTCCACTTT. The full variable domain, with the rest looked up from reference TRBV5-1 and TRBJ1-6, is KAGVTQTPRYLIKTRGQQVTLSCSPISGHRSVSWYQQTPGQGLQFLFEYFSETQRNKGNFPGRFSGRQFSNSRSEMNVSTLELGDSALYLCASSSSGTQNSPLHFGNGTRLTVT.

The chain recombines TRBV10-1 with TRBJ1-3; D is unclear. V was trimmed by 0 bases and J by 0 bases, leaving 3 bases between them. The CDR3 sequence is 14 residues long. From germline, CDR1 is WNHNN and CDR2 SYGVQD (reference sequence). CDR3 nucleotides: TGCGCCAGCAGTGAGTCGGCCTCTGGAAACACCATATATTTT. It specifies CASSESASGNTIYF.

This clone showed up just a few times. V is TRBV10-3 and J is TRBJ2-2; 10 bases align to TRBD2. CDR3 length: 14 residues. V lost 8 bases and J lost 4; bases outside the gene matches: 4. Looked up from germline, CDR1 is ENHRY and CDR2 is SYGVKD. CDR3 sequence: CAIGPSGGTGELFF. CDR3 sequence (DNA): TGTGCCATCGGTCCTAGCGGGGGCACCGGGGAGCTGTTTTTT.

The chain couples TRBV2 to TRBJ2-3, with a possible D match to TRBD1 (6 bases). The CDR3 consists of 15 residues. The V gene's germline CDR1 is SNHLY and CDR2 FYNNEI. Trimming removed 4 bases from V and 5 bases from J, with 16 bases in between. CDR3 nucleotides: TGTGCCAGCAGTGTACAGGGCCATGGGGGAGATACGCAGTATTTT. Its protein is CASSVQGHGGDTQYF. Drawing the rest from reference TRBV2 and TRBJ2-3, the complete variable domain is EPEVTQTPSHQVTQMGQEVILRCVPISNHLYFYWYRQILGQKVEFLVSFYNNEISEKSEIFDDQFSVERPDGSNFTLKIRSTKLEDSAMYFCASSVQGHGGDTQYFGPGTRLTVL.

This clone was seen a single time. Other nucleotide sequences from this sample produce the same CDR3. This chain links TRBV7-9 with TRBJ2-7, with 7 bases identical to TRBD1. From germline, CDR1 is SEHNR and CDR2 FQNEAQ (reference sequence). The junction had 3 bases not matched to a gene; V was cut back by 3 bases and J by 1 base. The CDR3 contains 14 residues. The CDR3 nucleotides are TGTGCCAGCAGCTTGGGGACAGCGTCCTACGAGCAGTACTTC. It is translated as CASSLGTASYEQYF.

CDR3 DNA sequence: TGTGCCAGCTCAATACGGGGAGGGGCTGAAGCTTTCTTT. Translation gives CASSIRGGAEAFF. The genes are TRBV18 and TRBJ1-1; a weak D match, TRBD1 (5 bases). Germline-derived CDR1 and CDR2 are KGHSH and LQKENI. Trimming removed 5 bases at V and 6 bases at J, with 13 bases between. The length of the CDR3 is 13 residues.

The V and J genes are TRBV7-2 and TRBJ2-7; 10 bases are shared with TRBD1. The V and J ends lost 1 base and 3 bases, in that order; junction bases with no gene match: 3. This CDR3 region has 15 residues. Per germline, CDR1 SGHTA and CDR2 FQGNSA. CDR3 residues: CASSLGGTGVYEQYF. CDR3 coding DNA: TGTGCCAGCAGCTTAGGGGGGACAGGGGTCTACGAGCAGTACTTC.

J is TRBJ2-2 and V is TRBV5-1, with D possibly being TRBD1 or TRBD2 (5 bases each). From germline, CDR1 is SGHRS and CDR2 YFSETQ. The CDR3 length is 17 residues. V was pared by 4 bases and J by 0 bases, with 16 bases between. CDR3: CASSLDSGRANTGELFF. The CDR3 bases are TGCGCCAGCAGCCTGGACTCAGGGCGAGCGAACACCGGGGAGCTGTTTTTT.

The rearrangement uses TRBV7-9 and TRBJ1-3, with D perhaps matching TRBD1 (5 bases). Trimming cost V 4 bases and J 6 bases, with 13 bases left between them. Germline V CDR1 and CDR2: SEHNR, FQNEAQ (reference sequence). The CDR3 has 14 amino acids. The CDR3 reads CASSSRDPVNTIYF. Here the CDR3 DNA reads TGTGCCAGCAGCTCCCGGGACCCCGTAAACACCATATATTTT.

This chain connects TRBV11-3 to TRBJ2-1; 8 nucleotides line up with TRBD2. CDR1 SGHNT and CDR2 YENEEA come from the germline V gene. There are 15 residues in the CDR3. V lost 1 base and J lost 3; bases outside the gene matches: 2. The CDR3 sequence is CASSLAGGLYNEQFF. The CDR3 nucleotides are TGTGCCAGCAGCTTAGCGGGGGGGCTCTACAATGAGCAGTTCTTC.

Details on this clone: Other DNA sequences in this sample translate to the same CDR3. The CDR3 sequence: CASSLEGYGYTF. The CDR3 DNA is TGTGCCAGCAGCTTAGAGGGATATGGCTACACCTTC. The chain employs TRBV7-2 and TRBJ1-2; no firm D call. This CDR3 has 12 residues. Trimming removed 1 base from V and 5 bases from J, with 5 bases in between. Germline CDR1 SGHTA, CDR2 FQGNSA. The full variable domain, completed using reference TRBV7-2 and TRBJ1-2, is GAGVSQSPSNKVTEKGKDVELRCDPISGHTALYWYRQSLGQGLEFLIYFQGNSAPDKSGLPSDRFSAERTGGSVSTLTIQRTQQEDSAVYLCASSLEGYGYTFGSGTRLTVV.

This sequence joins TRBV7-8 and TRBJ1-5; 9 nucleotides match TRBD1. This CDR3 spans 15 amino acids. After removal of 5 bases from V and 6 bases from J, the junction contained 8 bases not matched to a gene. Germline V gene sequence: CDR1 SGHVS, CDR2 FQNEAQ. CDR3 protein: CASSMGQGGVQPQHF. In DNA form, the CDR3 reads TGTGCCAGCAGCATGGGACAGGGAGGGGTTCAGCCCCAGCATTTT. The full variable domain, with the rest looked up from reference TRBV7-8 and TRBJ1-5, is GAGVSQSPRYKVAKRGQDVALRCDPISGHVSLFWYQQALGQGPEFLTYFQNEAQLDKSGLPSDRFFAERPEGSVSTLKIQRTQQEDSAVYLCASSMGQGGVQPQHFGDGTRLSIL.

The chain carries TRBV14 and TRBJ2-3, with D perhaps matching TRBD2 (5 bases). CDR3 length: 14 amino acids. The germline V gene has CDR1 SGHDN and CDR2 FVKESK. Trimming removed 3 bases at V and 6 bases at J, with 13 bases between. CDR3 DNA: TGTGCCAGCAGCCAGAGCCCGAGGGCCGATACGCAGTATTTT. It specifies CASSQSPRADTQYF. Filled out from reference TRBV14 and TRBJ2-3, the complete variable domain reads EAGVTQFPSHSVIEKGQTVTLRCDPISGHDNLYWYRRVMGKEIKFLLHFVKESKQDESGMPNNRFLAERTGGTYSTLKVQPAELEDSGVYFCASSQSPRADTQYFGPGTRLTVL.

A note on this clone: This sample includes further DNA sequences coding for the same CDR3. J is TRBJ2-5 and V is TRBV9; 7 nucleotides agree with TRBD1. The CDR3 contains 13 residues. Germline lookup yields CDR1 SGDLS and CDR2 YYNGEE. The trim removed 0 bases at V and 5 bases at J, leaving 1 base unmatched. This CDR3 is CASSVDRGETQYF. CDR3 sequence (DNA): TGTGCCAGCAGCGTAGACAGGGGTGAGACCCAGTACTTC. Full variable domain (missing parts from reference TRBV9 and TRBJ2-5): DSGVTQTPKHLITATGQRVTLRCSPRSGDLSVYWYQQSLDQGLQFLIQYYNGEERAKGNILERFSAQQFPDLHSELNLSSLELGDSALYFCASSVDRGETQYFGPGTRLLVL.

The chain recombines TRBV4-1 with TRBJ1-1, with 9 bases that match TRBD1. J lost 3 bases, V lost 2 bases, and 4 bases had no gene match. The V gene's germline CDR1 is MGHRA and CDR2 YSYEKL. There are 15 residues in the CDR3. The CDR3 DNA follows: TGCGCCAGCAGCCAACCCAGGGACAGGGACACTGAAGCTTTCTTT. Amino acids: CASSQPRDRDTEAFF.

CDR3 sequence (DNA): TGCGCCAGCAGCCAAGATCCACTAGCCTTGGGTGGAGATACGCAGTATTTT. This translates into CASSQDPLALGGDTQYF. The chain joins TRBV4-1 to TRBJ2-3; D is perhaps TRBD2 (6 bases). Trimming stripped 0 bases from V and 5 bases from J, with 18 bases between. The CDR3 runs 17 residues. Germline-derived CDR1 and CDR2 are MGHRA and YSYEKL.

Concerning this clone itself: Other DNA sequences in this sample translate to the same CDR3. Here the CDR3 reads CASSLAAGVGTEAFF. CDR3 DNA sequence: TGTGCCAGCAGCTTAGCTGCAGGGGTGGGCACTGAAGCTTTCTTT. The V call is TRBV7-2, the J call TRBJ1-1; a weak D match, TRBD1 (6 bases). Per germline, CDR1 SGHTA and CDR2 FQGNSA. The V end was cut by 0 bases, the J end by 4 bases, with 12 bases between. The CDR3 totals 15 residues.

The chain combines TRBV6-1 with TRBJ2-7; no clear D. This CDR3 comprises 13 residues. V dropped 4 bases and J dropped 1 base, with 8 bases sitting between them. Looked up from germline, CDR1 is MNHNS and CDR2 is SASEGT. The CDR3 loop reads CASSGSGSYEQYF. CDR3 bases: TGTGCCAGCAGTGGGTCGGGTTCCTACGAGCAGTACTTC.

In its sample, this clone was seen a few times. The chain has TRBV28 and TRBJ1-1; a weak D match, TRBD1 (5 bases). V was trimmed by 7 bases and J by 2 bases, leaving 11 bases between them. This CDR3 is built from 13 residues. Germline lookup yields CDR1 MDHEN and CDR2 SYDVKM. The chain's CDR3 is CASIPRVNTEAFF. The CDR3 DNA reads TGTGCCAGCATCCCCAGGGTAAACACTGAAGCTTTCTTT.

The chain links TRBV5-1 to TRBJ2-5; no clear D. Trimming took off 5 bases at V and 2 bases at J, with 19 bases between the two ends. Germline CDR1 is SGHRS and CDR2 is YFSETQ. This CDR3 region has 16 residues. CDR3 in amino acids: CASSNTPGSIQETQYF. The CDR3 bases are TGCGCCAGCAGTAATACCCCCGGTTCTATTCAAGAGACCCAGTACTTC. The variable domain in full, completed from reference TRBV5-1 and TRBJ2-5, reads KAGVTQTPRYLIKTRGQQVTLSCSPISGHRSVSWYQQTPGQGLQFLFEYFSETQRNKGNFPGRFSGRQFSNSRSEMNVSTLELGDSALYLCASSNTPGSIQETQYFGPGTRLLVL.

This clone showed up just once. This chain joins TRBV7-3 and TRBJ2-3; 10 bases fit TRBD1. V shed 0 bases and J 13 bases; nucleotides not matched to a gene: 4. Germline assignment: CDR1 SGHTA and CDR2 FQGTGA. This CDR3 spans 13 amino acids. The CDR3 loop is CASSLTSGTGEYF. As DNA, the CDR3 is TGTGCCAGCAGCTTAACGTCCGGGACAGGGGAGTATTTT.

The gene calls are TRBV7-8 and TRBJ1-1; TRBD1 is a possible D gene (5 bases). CDR1 SGHVS and CDR2 FQNEAQ come from the germline V gene. The CDR3 loop spans 16 amino acids. Trimming pared 0 bases from V and 4 bases from J, leaving 15 bases between. CDR3 loop: CASSLARPGGVTEAFF. CDR3 DNA: TGTGCCAGCAGCTTAGCGAGGCCGGGGGGAGTCACTGAAGCTTTCTTT.

The chain carries TRBV5-4 and TRBJ2-7; 9 positions match TRBD2. This CDR3 is 16 amino acids long. CDR1 and CDR2 from the germline V gene are SGHNT and YYREEE (reference sequence). V was clipped by 0 bases and J by 1 base; unmatched bases: 5. The CDR3 loop is CASSLDGGGVSYEQYF. In DNA, the CDR3 is TGTGCCAGCAGCTTGGACGGCGGGGGGGTTTCCTACGAGCAGTACTTC.

The rearrangement uses TRBV6-4 and TRBJ2-7, with D possibly TRBD2 on 5 matching bases. V was trimmed by 7 bases and J by 5 bases, leaving 12 bases between them. The CDR3 consists of 12 residues. Per germline, CDR1 MRHNA and CDR2 SNTAGT. CDR3 residues: CASTNREDEQYF. Here the CDR3 DNA reads TGTGCCAGCACCAACCGGGAAGACGAGCAGTACTTC.

The chain uses TRBV10-3 and TRBJ1-6, with TRBD1 matching 11 bases. Germline-derived CDR1 and CDR2 are ENHRY and SYGVKD. CDR3 length: 19 residues. V lost 4 bases and J lost 7; bases outside the gene matches: 15. The CDR3 sequence: CAISVRSGTGGNGNSPLHF. The CDR3 DNA follows: TGTGCCATCAGTGTAAGGTCCGGGACAGGGGGAAATGGGAATTCACCCCTCCACTTT.

The rearrangement uses TRBV6-5 and TRBJ1-1; TRBD1 is a possible D gene (5 bases). The V gene's germline CDR1 is MNHEY and CDR2 SVGAGI. The CDR3 extends over 16 amino acids. Trimming shortened V by 0 bases and J by 4 bases, and 15 bases separated the two germline ends. Here the CDR3 reads CASSYSRGERGTEAFF. CDR3 bases: TGTGCCAGCAGTTACTCCCGAGGGGAGAGGGGCACTGAAGCTTTCTTT.

V is TRBV5-6 and J is TRBJ2-1; D is ambiguous. The CDR3 spans 17 residues. Germline V gives CDR1 SGHDT, CDR2 YYEEEE. Trimming took off 0 bases at V and 1 base at J, with 14 bases between the two ends. The CDR3 spells CASSLDARTLSYNEQFF. In DNA form, the CDR3 reads TGTGCCAGCAGCTTGGATGCCCGCACCCTTTCCTACAATGAGCAGTTCTTC.

The genes are TRBV5-6 and TRBJ2-7; no definite D call. The V end was cut by 4 bases, the J end by 3 bases, with 8 bases between. Looked up from germline, CDR1 is SGHDT and CDR2 is YYEEEE. This CDR3 has 12 amino acids. CDR3 protein: CASSPGLYEQYF. CDR3 DNA sequence: TGTGCCAGCAGCCCGGGCCTCTACGAGCAGTACTTC. Full variable domain (outside the CDR3, taken from reference TRBV5-6 and TRBJ2-7): DAGVTQSPTHLIKTRGQQVTLRCSPKSGHDTVSWYQQALGQGPQFIFQYYEEEERQRGNFPDRFSGHQFPNYSSELNVNALLLGDSALYLCASSPGLYEQYFGPGTRLTVT.

The V call is TRBV9, the J call TRBJ2-3, with TRBD2 identical over 9 bases. Per the germline V gene, CDR1 is SGDLS and CDR2 is YYNGEE. The trim removed 4 bases at V and 2 bases at J, leaving 8 bases unmatched. This CDR3 is 16 amino acids long. CDR3 nucleotide sequence: TGTGCCAGCAGCCCTGGGCGGGGGGGCCACACAGATACGCAGTATTTT. It codes for CASSPGRGGHTDTQYF.